Below are 6 T cell receptor beta chains sequenced from a single sample in a study of cytomegalovirus exposure and HLA in healthy donors. The PCR made use of 60 Vbeta and 13 Jbeta primers. Profiling relied on immunoSEQ multiplex PCR, and the TCRdb table lists in-frame clones only, not all of them. The profile shows approximately 210,000 clones, over 80% of them singletons. The sequenced sample was PBMCs. These receptors originate from a woman between 45 and 60 years old in good health and CMV-seropositive.

The chain recombines TRBV27 with TRBJ2-5; D remains ambiguous. Per the germline V gene, CDR1 is MNHEY and CDR2 is SMNVEV (reference sequence). Deletions cut 1 base from V and 3 bases from J, with 6 bases between. This CDR3 is built from 13 residues. Here the CDR3 DNA reads TGTGCCAGCAGTTTATTTTCGGAAGAGACCCAGTACTTC. Translation gives CASSLFSEETQYF.

The rearrangement links TRBV5-1 to TRBJ2-3, with 8 bases that match TRBD2. The V gene's germline CDR1 is SGHRS and CDR2 YFSETQ. V was pared by 6 bases and J by 3 bases, with 6 bases of the junction left unmatched. This CDR3 has 14 residues. In DNA form, the CDR3 reads TGCGCCAGCACACCTAGCGGGCAGACAGATACGCAGTATTTT. The encoded protein is CASTPSGQTDTQYF.

The chain recombines TRBV13 with TRBJ2-7; D might be TRBD1 (5 bases). Deletions cut 5 bases from V and 4 bases from J, with 15 bases between. This CDR3 is 14 amino acids long. Germline CDR1 and CDR2: PRHDT and FYEKMQ (reference sequence). This CDR3 reads CASSSLGQEYEQYF. The CDR3, as DNA: TGTGCCAGCAGCAGCCTGGGGCAGGAGTACGAGCAGTACTTC. The complete variable domain, with remaining parts taken from reference TRBV13 and TRBJ2-7, reads AAGVIQSPRHLIKEKRETATLKCYPIPRHDTVYWYQQGPGQDPQFLISFYEKMQSDKGSIPDRFSAQQFSDYHSELNMSSLELGDSALYFCASSSLGQEYEQYFGPGTRLTVT.

This clone has just a few counts. The gene calls are TRBV4-2 and TRBJ2-1; 7 bases agree with TRBD2. The CDR3 consists of 21 residues. Germline-derived CDR1 and CDR2 are LGHNA and YNFKEQ. V gave up 0 bases and J gave up 0 bases; unmatched junction bases: 17. The CDR3 loop reads CASSQDLIRVDGGSSYNEQFF. The DNA of the CDR3 is TGTGCCAGCAGCCAAGATCTGATCAGGGTGGACGGGGGGAGCTCCTACAATGAGCAGTTCTTC.

This chain connects TRBV5-4 to TRBJ1-1; the match to TRBD1 covers 8 bases. The V gene's germline CDR1 is SGHNT and CDR2 YYREEE (reference sequence). V trimming: 6 bases; J trimming: 1 base; junction bases outside the gene matches: 11. The CDR3 has 16 residues. CDR3: CASTSPSGGTNTEAFF. The CDR3 DNA reads TGTGCCAGCACCTCCCCATCAGGGGGCACGAACACTGAAGCTTTCTTT.

V gene TRBV4-1 combines with J gene TRBJ2-1; TRBD2 agrees at 9 bases. CDR1 and CDR2 (germline): MGHRA, YSYEKL. The CDR3 length is 19 residues. Trimming removed 3 bases from V and 4 bases from J; junction bases left unmatched: 16. CDR3 sequence: CASSQGQRGASGGYNEQFF. CDR3 DNA: TGCGCCAGCAGCCAGGGCCAAAGGGGGGCGAGCGGGGGGTACAATGAGCAGTTCTTC.